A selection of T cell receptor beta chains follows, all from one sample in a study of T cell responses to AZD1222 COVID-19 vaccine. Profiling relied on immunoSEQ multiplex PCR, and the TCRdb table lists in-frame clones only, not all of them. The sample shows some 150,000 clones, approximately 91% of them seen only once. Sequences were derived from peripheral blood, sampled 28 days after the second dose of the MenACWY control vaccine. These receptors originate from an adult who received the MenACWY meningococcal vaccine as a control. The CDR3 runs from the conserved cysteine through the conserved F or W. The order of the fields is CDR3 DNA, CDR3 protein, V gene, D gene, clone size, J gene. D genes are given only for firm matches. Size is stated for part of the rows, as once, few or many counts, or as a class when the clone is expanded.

cdr3_nt: TGTGCCAGCAGCAAACAGGGCCAGACTAATGAAAAACTGTTTTTT
cdr3_aa: CASSKQGQTNEKLFF
v_call: TRBV21-1
d_call: NA
clone_size: NA
j_call: TRBJ1-4

cdr3_nt: TGTGCTAGTGGTTTCGGCGCGTACTATGGCTACACCTTC
cdr3_aa: CASGFGAYYGYTF
v_call: TRBV12-5
d_call: NA
clone_size: NA
j_call: TRBJ1-2

cdr3_nt: TGTGCCACCAGCAGACCCCCGGGTTCAGGCCGAACTTCAGCTAACTATGGCTACACCTTC
cdr3_aa: CATSRPPGSGRTSANYGYTF
v_call: TRBV15
d_call: NA
clone_size: few
j_call: TRBJ1-2

cdr3_nt: TGTGCCAGCAGCACAGGGGACTATGGCTACACCTTC
cdr3_aa: CASSTGDYGYTF
v_call: TRBV6-5
d_call: TRBD1
clone_size: NA
j_call: TRBJ1-2

cdr3_nt: TGCGCCAGCAGCTCCGGCCCGGGGGACACTGAAGCTTTCTTT
cdr3_aa: CASSSGPGDTEAFF
v_call: TRBV5-1
d_call: NA
clone_size: NA
j_call: TRBJ1-1

cdr3_nt: TGTGCCAGCGGAGGCAGGTTCTCCTACAATGAGCAGTTCTTC
cdr3_aa: CASGGRFSYNEQFF
v_call: TRBV25-1
d_call: NA
clone_size: NA
j_call: TRBJ2-1

cdr3_nt: TGTGCCAGCAGCGTAGACGGAGGGATCACGGTTGAGCAGTTCTTC
cdr3_aa: CASSVDGGITVEQFF
v_call: TRBV9
d_call: NA
clone_size: NA
j_call: TRBJ2-1

cdr3_nt: TGTGCCAGCAGCGATAGCGGGGGCACAGATACGCAGTATTTT
cdr3_aa: CASSDSGGTDTQYF
v_call: TRBV9
d_call: TRBD2
clone_size: NA
j_call: TRBJ2-3

cdr3_nt: TGCGCCAGCAGCTTGACCTCTCAATTTAACTATGGCTACACCTTC
cdr3_aa: CASSLTSQFNYGYTF
v_call: TRBV5-1
d_call: NA
clone_size: NA
j_call: TRBJ1-2

cdr3_nt: TGTGCTAGTGGTTTGCCCCACGAGGAAGGGCACACTGAAGCTTTCTTT
cdr3_aa: CASGLPHEEGHTEAFF
v_call: TRBV12-5
d_call: NA
clone_size: NA
j_call: TRBJ1-1

cdr3_nt: TGTGCCAGCACTAGAAAACAGGGGGATCAGCATTTT
cdr3_aa: CASTRKQGDQHF
v_call: TRBV2
d_call: TRBD1
clone_size: NA
j_call: TRBJ1-5

cdr3_nt: TGTGCCAGCACCTCGGCGGGAAGTGCTACCTACGAGCAGTACTTC
cdr3_aa: CASTSAGSATYEQYF
v_call: TRBV7-2
d_call: NA
clone_size: NA
j_call: TRBJ2-7

cdr3_nt: TGTGCCAGCAGCTTAGCCAGACTGGGGAACACCGGGGAGCTGTTTTTT
cdr3_aa: CASSLARLGNTGELFF
v_call: TRBV7-8
d_call: NA
clone_size: NA
j_call: TRBJ2-2

cdr3_nt: TGTGCCAGCAGCCATAATAAGGGGCCTGGAAACACCATATATTTT
cdr3_aa: CASSHNKGPGNTIYF
v_call: TRBV4-2
d_call: NA
clone_size: NA
j_call: TRBJ1-3

cdr3_nt: TGTGCCACCAGCAGAGGAACTAGTTCGTACGAGCAGTACTTC
cdr3_aa: CATSRGTSSYEQYF
v_call: TRBV15
d_call: NA
clone_size: NA
j_call: TRBJ2-7

cdr3_nt: TGTGCCAGCAGCCAAGTTGCTGGAAACACCATATATTTT
cdr3_aa: CASSQVAGNTIYF
v_call: TRBV3-1/TRBV3-2
d_call: NA
clone_size: few
j_call: TRBJ1-3

cdr3_nt: TGTGCCACCAGGGGGACAGGGCGGAATCAGCCCCAGCATTTT
cdr3_aa: CATRGTGRNQPQHF
v_call: TRBV24-1
d_call: TRBD1
clone_size: NA
j_call: TRBJ1-5

cdr3_nt: TGTGCCAGCAGCTATAGGACAGTCTACGAGCAGTACTTC
cdr3_aa: CASSYRTVYEQYF
v_call: TRBV13
d_call: NA
clone_size: NA
j_call: TRBJ2-7

cdr3_nt: TGCAGTGCTAGTAAGGGGACAGGACCCTCCGAGCAGTACTTC
cdr3_aa: CSASKGTGPSEQYF
v_call: TRBV20-1
d_call: TRBD1
clone_size: NA
j_call: TRBJ2-7

cdr3_nt: TGTGCCACCAGCAGAGTCGACCAGGGGCCAACTAATGAAAAACTGTTTTTT
cdr3_aa: CATSRVDQGPTNEKLFF
v_call: TRBV15
d_call: NA
clone_size: NA
j_call: TRBJ1-4

cdr3_nt: TGTGCCAGCAGCGTAACAGGGGCAACTAATGAAAAACTGTTTTTT
cdr3_aa: CASSVTGATNEKLFF
v_call: TRBV7-9
d_call: TRBD1
clone_size: once
j_call: TRBJ1-4

cdr3_nt: TGTGCCAGCAGACATCGACTAGCGGGATACACCGGGGAGCTGTTTTTT
cdr3_aa: CASRHRLAGYTGELFF
v_call: TRBV7-2
d_call: TRBD2
clone_size: NA
j_call: TRBJ2-2

cdr3_nt: TGCGTCAGCAGCTTGGTCTTGGAAGAGACCCAGTACTTC
cdr3_aa: CVSSLVLEETQYF
v_call: TRBV5-1
d_call: NA
clone_size: NA
j_call: TRBJ2-5

cdr3_nt: TGTGCCAGTAGTGTCGGGACAGCTACTGAAGCTTTCTTT
cdr3_aa: CASSVGTATEAFF
v_call: TRBV19
d_call: TRBD1
clone_size: once
j_call: TRBJ1-1

cdr3_nt: TGTGCCAGCAGCCAAGTACGTGGTGGGGCCAACGTCCTGACTTTC
cdr3_aa: CASSQVRGGANVLTF
v_call: TRBV3-1/TRBV3-2
d_call: NA
clone_size: NA
j_call: TRBJ2-6

cdr3_nt: TGTGCCACACGGGAAGGTGATGGGAACACTGAAGCTTTCTTT
cdr3_aa: CATREGDGNTEAFF
v_call: TRBV10-3
d_call: NA
clone_size: NA
j_call: TRBJ1-1

cdr3_nt: TGTGCCAGCTCACCCCAGTCCACGTTTCTGAACAATGAGCAGTTCTTC
cdr3_aa: CASSPQSTFLNNEQFF
v_call: TRBV18
d_call: NA
clone_size: NA
j_call: TRBJ2-1

cdr3_nt: TGCGCCAGCACCCAGACACTTAGCACAGATACGCAGTATTTT
cdr3_aa: CASTQTLSTDTQYF
v_call: TRBV5-1
d_call: NA
clone_size: NA
j_call: TRBJ2-3